The rows below give T cell receptor beta chains drawn from one sample of a study of cytomegalovirus exposure and HLA in healthy donors. Profiling relied on immunoSEQ multiplex PCR, and the TCRdb table lists in-frame clones only, not all of them. Of just under 250,000 clones in the sample, 82% are singletons; the top ten hold approximately 5.3%. Sequenced sample: PBMCs. The receptors stem from a woman aged 35 to 49 in good health and CMV-seropositive. Both conserved end residues are part of each CDR3. D genes are given only for firm matches. For some rows the clone size is stated as once, few or many, or as a class when expanded; others skip it.

TRBV11-2	TRBJ2-5	NA	NA	CASSSVPETQYF	TGTGCCAGCAGCTCGGTTCCGGAGACCCAGTACTTC
TRBV6-1	TRBJ1-5	NA	few	CASSEEGGRLQPQHF	TGTGCCAGCAGTGAAGAGGGAGGACGGTTACAGCCCCAGCATTTT
TRBV7-6	TRBJ2-5	NA	NA	CASSLAYREETQYF	TGTGCCAGCAGCTTAGCGTACAGGGAAGAGACCCAGTACTTC
TRBV25-1	TRBJ1-2	NA	NA	CASSEYGHQKAYGYTF	TGTGCCAGCAGTGAATATGGACACCAAAAGGCATATGGCTACACCTTC
TRBV18	TRBJ1-3	TRBD1	NA	CASSPYVPTGGPGNTIYF	TGTGCCAGCTCACCGTACGTCCCAACAGGGGGTCCTGGAAACACCATATATTTT
TRBV7-9	TRBJ2-3	TRBD2	NA	CSSSGADTQYF	TGTTCCAGCAGCGGGGCCGATACGCAGTATTTT
TRBV20-1	TRBJ1-2	TRBD1	few	CSATTGGGYTF	TGCAGTGCTACGACAGGGGGTGGCTACACCTTC
TRBV6-5	TRBJ2-5	TRBD1	NA	CASSYSRSGGRETQYF	TGTGCCAGCAGTTACAGTAGGTCAGGGGGCAGAGAGACCCAGTACTTC
TRBV6-6	TRBJ2-4	NA	NA	CASSYYTDSHKYF	TGTGCCAGCAGTTACTACACGGACTCCCATAAGTACTTC
TRBV19	TRBJ2-1	TRBD1	NA	CASSPINRGNEQFF	TGTGCCAGTAGCCCGATAAACAGGGGCAATGAGCAGTTCTTC
TRBV5-4	TRBJ2-7	NA	NA	CASSFESRASYEQYF	TGTGCCAGCAGCTTTGAATCCAGGGCCTCCTACGAGCAGTACTTC
TRBV2	TRBJ2-7	NA	NA	CASSDSKLRGARSYEQYF	TGTGCCAGCAGTGACTCCAAACTTCGCGGGGCTCGATCCTACGAGCAGTACTTC
TRBV4-1	TRBJ2-5	NA	NA	CASSQVATGQETQYF	TGCGCCAGCAGCCAAGTAGCTACAGGGCAAGAGACCCAGTACTTC
TRBV5-4	TRBJ2-1	TRBD2	NA	CASSRPGGEQFF	TGTGCCAGCAGCCGCCCGGGGGGTGAGCAGTTCTTC
TRBV4-1	TRBJ1-5	TRBD1	NA	CASSQSPWTGVSNQPQHF	TGCGCCAGCAGCCAATCGCCTTGGACAGGGGTTAGCAATCAGCCCCAGCATTTT